This is a list of T cell receptor beta chains from one sample in a study of cytomegalovirus exposure and HLA in healthy donors. The assay was immunoSEQ multiplex PCR, and TCRdb's table has in-frame clones only and misses some. Found here are approximately 97,000 clones, roughly two thirds of them singletons; the top ten hold roughly 3.5%. What was sequenced was PBMCs. The receptors come from a man between 35 and 55 years old in good health and CMV-seronegative. Both conserved end residues are part of each CDR3.

>TRBV7-9|TRBJ2-7
CASSLSYEQYF
>TRBV7-6|TRBJ2-1
CASSLTGRARSYNEQFF
>TRBV25-1|TRBJ1-1
CASKTGVDTEAFF
>TRBV4-1|TRBJ1-4
CASSQLDRRLATNEKLFF
>TRBV7-2|TRBJ2-7
CASSLSSPYEQYF
>TRBV4-1|TRBJ2-5
CASSQPRVQETQYF
>TRBV6-1|TRBJ1-1
CASSAVQNTEAFF
>TRBV5-4|TRBJ2-2
CASSSVTGILNTGELFF
>TRBV6-5|TRBJ2-7
CASSYGWGAYEQYF
>TRBV29-1|TRBJ1-5
CSVVLNGYEDQPQHF
>TRBV7-9|TRBJ2-4
CASSFGSSKNIQYF
>TRBV5-1|TRBJ2-1
CASSPLRQDYNEQFF
>TRBV19|TRBJ1-1
CASSILRDTEAFF
>TRBV28|TRBJ2-3
CASRVDFSTDTQYF
>TRBV5-6|TRBJ2-7
CASSSLDRDEQYF
>TRBV30|TRBJ1-4
CAWSRQSVREKLFF
>TRBV6-5|TRBJ1-5
CASSYSSVQPQHF
>TRBV9|TRBJ2-7
CASSPGGRGEQYF
>TRBV5-6|TRBJ1-3
CASSDTSYSGNTIYF
>TRBV28|TRBJ1-1
CASTSVDRVNTEAFF
>TRBV6-1|TRBJ1-6
CASSEVLETTPLHF
>TRBV5-1|TRBJ2-7
CASSLVFTSSYEQYF
>TRBV2|TRBJ1-2
CASSGRGLANYGYTF
>TRBV7-6|TRBJ2-5
CASSSGLAGAFETQYF
>TRBV15|TRBJ2-7
CATSRDRYYEQYF
>TRBV5-1|TRBJ2-5
CASSFIGGQETQYF
>TRBV4-1|TRBJ1-5
CASSQEGQGVSHPQHF
>TRBV18|TRBJ1-5
CASSQRQGRDQPQHF
>TRBV4-1|TRBJ1-4
CASSRRDRGGGNEKLFF
>TRBV7-4|TRBJ2-7
CASSARTSGGASNGYSYEQYF
>TRBV2|TRBJ1-5
CASARTGGFNQPQHF
>TRBV5-1|TRBJ2-2
CASSLTTGDTGELFF
>TRBV5-1|TRBJ2-4
CASSLGLAGGWAKNIQYF
>TRBV6-5|TRBJ2-7
CASSAYRGLEQYF
>TRBV15|TRBJ2-5
CATSRVSRETQYF
>TRBV7-2|TRBJ1-1
CASSPRTGGNTEAFF
>TRBV6-5|TRBJ1-5
CASSYGGGSNQPQHF
>TRBV2|TRBJ2-3
CASQAPLAGPTQYF
>TRBV7-3|TRBJ1-2
CASSYSYSRGYTF
>TRBV18|TRBJ2-3
CASSPGLAATDTQYF
>TRBV28|TRBJ2-7
CASRGYRDRSYEQYF
>TRBV7-2|TRBJ1-1
CASSLVGTGDTEAFF
>TRBV4-3|TRBJ1-4
CASSQTQGREKLFF
>TRBV4-2|TRBJ2-1
CASSQDQGRGTDEQFF
>TRBV27|TRBJ1-5
CASSLQASAPMVAQHF
>TRBV2|TRBJ2-7
CASSEGQSYEQYF
>TRBV6-6|TRBJ1-2
CASTISGSGYGYTF
>TRBV7-9|TRBJ2-5
CASSLANGLQETQYF
>TRBV15|TRBJ2-2
CATSRVIGRANTGELFF
>TRBV9|TRBJ2-6
CASSPGEANVLTF
>TRBV7-8|TRBJ1-5
CASSLAGDQPQHF
>TRBV18|TRBJ2-1
CASSRLGLAGEGQFF
>TRBV30|TRBJ1-5
CAWSVHSRGRGQPQHF
>TRBV11-2|TRBJ1-2
CASSPTGTRDGYTF
>TRBV11-3|TRBJ1-2
CASRDHGTEQSGGYGYTF
>TRBV19|TRBJ2-2
CASRDRGRTGELFF
>TRBV11-2|TRBJ1-3
CASSLKPYGSGNTIYF